This T cell receptor (beta chain) was profiled in a study of response to subunit inactivated influenza vaccine. Germline-derived CDR1 and CDR2 are SGHTA and FQGTGA. The CDR3 extends over 18 amino acids. The V and J ends lost 6 bases and 4 bases respectively, with 25 bases between them. Study-wide points: Authors suggested that a seasonal influenza vaccination recruits few new T cells each time.

A note on this clonotype: Its cognate antigen is unknown.

MiXCR, run by TCRdb on the RT-PCR reads, gives a single entry per CDR3 protein. The table records 700,000 to 900,000 distinct CDR3 sequences, 21% of them present only once. V usage is TRBV7-3 and J usage is TRBJ2-1; possible D gene TRBD2, 7 bases. This clonotype was obtained from a man over 45 who received an inactivated influenza vaccine. Sequencing used PBMCs from blood, obtained roughly 5 days after vaccination. The CDR3 coding sequence is TGTGCCAGCAGTACATATGGGGTGGGAGGGGGTTCATACAATGAGCAGTTCTTC. Its protein product is CASSTYGVGGGSYNEQFF.